These T cell receptor beta chains were read from a single sample in a study of memory CD4+ T cells and cytomegalovirus serostatus. Produced via immunoSEQ multiplex PCR; TCRdb's table is partial and in-frame only. Among fewer than 35,000 clones listed, around 72% were seen once. Sequencing was carried out using memory CD4+ T cells from blood. These receptors were collected from an adult in good health and CMV-seronegative. The CDR3 runs from the conserved cysteine through the conserved F or W. The D gene is left open where the match is weak. Rows give clone size only sometimes, using once, few, many, or a class for an expanded clone.

D gene: .
J gene: TRBJ1-2
clone size: .
V gene: TRBV19
CDR3 DNA: TGTGCCAGTAGTAGGGAGAACAGCTATGGCTACACCTTC
CDR3 protein: CASSRENSYGYTF

D gene: .
J gene: TRBJ1-2
clone size: .
V gene: TRBV30
CDR3 DNA: TGTGCCTGGAGTTTAATTGCAGGGTCAGCTAACTATGGCTACACCTTC
CDR3 protein: CAWSLIAGSANYGYTF

D gene: TRBD1
J gene: TRBJ1-1
clone size: .
V gene: TRBV5-4
CDR3 DNA: TGTGCCAGCAGCTTTGACAGGGGGTACACTGAAGCTTTCTTT
CDR3 protein: CASSFDRGYTEAFF

D gene: .
J gene: TRBJ2-3
clone size: once
V gene: TRBV7-9
CDR3 DNA: TGTGCCAGCAGCTTACTGTCCCAGGGGCTCACAGATACGCAGTATTTT
CDR3 protein: CASSLLSQGLTDTQYF

D gene: .
J gene: TRBJ1-3
clone size: few
V gene: TRBV28
CDR3 DNA: TGTGCCAGCAGGCGAAACTCTGGAAACACCATATATTTT
CDR3 protein: CASRRNSGNTIYF

D gene: TRBD1
J gene: TRBJ1-5
clone size: .
V gene: TRBV28
CDR3 DNA: TGTGCCAGCAGTTTTAGACAGGGGCGACAGCCCCAGCATTTT
CDR3 protein: CASSFRQGRQPQHF

D gene: .
J gene: TRBJ1-1
clone size: .
V gene: TRBV28
CDR3 DNA: TGTGCCAGCAGCCCGATCGGGGTGAACACTGAAGCTTTCTTT
CDR3 protein: CASSPIGVNTEAFF

D gene: TRBD1
J gene: TRBJ1-5
clone size: once
V gene: TRBV2
CDR3 DNA: TGTGCCAGCAGGCGGGGGGACAGGGGCAATCAGCCCCAGCATTTT
CDR3 protein: CASRRGDRGNQPQHF

D gene: TRBD1
J gene: TRBJ1-2
clone size: .
V gene: TRBV7-3
CDR3 DNA: TGTGCCAGCAGCTCTCGACAGGGGGACGGCTACACCTTC
CDR3 protein: CASSSRQGDGYTF

D gene: .
J gene: TRBJ2-5
clone size: once
V gene: TRBV10-1
CDR3 DNA: TGCGCCAGCAGTGAGTCGTTTCCGGCTAGCGTTCACGAGACCCAGTACTTC
CDR3 protein: CASSESFPASVHETQYF

D gene: TRBD1
J gene: TRBJ1-2
clone size: .
V gene: TRBV2
CDR3 DNA: TGTGCCAGCAAAGAAGGGACAGGGGACCACTATGGCTACACCTTC
CDR3 protein: CASKEGTGDHYGYTF

D gene: TRBD1
J gene: TRBJ1-4
clone size: .
V gene: TRBV5-1
CDR3 DNA: TGCGCCAGCAAACCGGGACAGGGTGATGAAAAACTGTTTTTT
CDR3 protein: CASKPGQGDEKLFF

D gene: .
J gene: TRBJ2-5
clone size: .
V gene: TRBV5-1
CDR3 DNA: TGCGCCAGCAGCTTGGCCGAGGAGACCCAGTACTTC
CDR3 protein: CASSLAEETQYF

D gene: .
J gene: TRBJ2-7
clone size: .
V gene: TRBV6-6
CDR3 DNA: TGTGCCAGCAGTACCTCCTACGAGCAGTACTTC
CDR3 protein: CASSTSYEQYF

D gene: .
J gene: TRBJ1-2
clone size: .
V gene: TRBV27
CDR3 DNA: TGTGCCAGCAGTTTTGACAGGTATTATGGCTACACCTTC
CDR3 protein: CASSFDRYYGYTF

D gene: .
J gene: TRBJ1-2
clone size: .
V gene: TRBV7-2
CDR3 DNA: TGTGCCAGCAGCTTAGGGGATAGAGGATCTAACTATGGCTACACCTTC
CDR3 protein: CASSLGDRGSNYGYTF

D gene: .
J gene: TRBJ1-5
clone size: few
V gene: TRBV7-6
CDR3 DNA: TGTGCCAGCAGCCCCCCAGGGGTAAGCCAGCCCCAGCATTTT
CDR3 protein: CASSPPGVSQPQHF

D gene: .
J gene: TRBJ1-2
clone size: once
V gene: TRBV11-2
CDR3 DNA: TGTGCCAGCAGACCAAACCGGGCCCCGGCAGATGGCTACACCTTC
CDR3 protein: CASRPNRAPADGYTF

D gene: TRBD1
J gene: TRBJ1-2
clone size: .
V gene: TRBV25-1
CDR3 DNA: TGTGCCAGCAGTGACGACCCCGGGACAGGGGCCTATGGCTACACCTTC
CDR3 protein: CASSDDPGTGAYGYTF

D gene: TRBD1
J gene: TRBJ2-1
clone size: .
V gene: TRBV7-9
CDR3 DNA: TGTGCCAGCAGCTTCAACCCGGGACAGGGGGTTTCTGAGCAGTTCTTC
CDR3 protein: CASSFNPGQGVSEQFF

D gene: TRBD1
J gene: TRBJ2-1
clone size: .
V gene: TRBV5-1
CDR3 DNA: TGCGCCAGCAGCCCTACAGGGGGGTCCTACAATGAGCAGTTCTTC
CDR3 protein: CASSPTGGSYNEQFF

D gene: .
J gene: TRBJ1-5
clone size: .
V gene: TRBV7-8
CDR3 DNA: TGTGCCAGCAGTCAACTCCCGGGGGATAGCAATCAGCCCCAGCATTTT
CDR3 protein: CASSQLPGDSNQPQHF